The 11 T cell receptor beta chains listed next were all sequenced from one sample in a study of vaccination effects on CD4 cells after COVID-19. Antigen-specific CD4+ T cells were expanded with viral peptide pools in the ViraFEST assay before sequencing. The culture ran for approximately 10 days before CD4+ T cells were isolated. A PCR test confirmed that the person had SARS-CoV-2 infection between March and December 2020. The protocol was immunoSEQ multiplex PCR, while the TCRdb copy is restricted to in-frame clones and leaves out a portion. This table has 55,000 or so clones, roughly three quarters appearing once. Their antigens are not known. This specimen was CD4+ T cells from PBMCs cultured with HIV peptides, taken before COVID-19 vaccination. Subset of the sample: HIV-1 Nef peptide pool negative control/reference culture. These receptors all come from a human donor who had a prior SARS-CoV-2 infection.

This clone has just a few counts. This chain connects TRBV2 to TRBJ2-5, with D uncertain. The CDR3 has 12 residues. V lost 6 bases and J 6 bases, leaving 11 bases between the germline ends. From germline, CDR1 is SNHLY and CDR2 FYNNEI. The CDR3 loop reads CASRVVGQTQYF. The CDR3 DNA sequence: TGTGCCAGCAGGGTCGTTGGTCAGACCCAGTACTTC.

The chain combines TRBV4-3 with TRBJ2-1, with 10 positions matching TRBD2. V was pared by 2 bases and J by 6 bases, with 7 bases of the junction left unmatched. CDR3 size: 16 residues. The V gene's germline CDR1 is LGHNA and CDR2 YSLEER. Written as DNA, the CDR3 is TGCGCCAGCAGCCAACCGGGACTAGCGCGGAGCAATGAGCAGTTCTTC. Translated: CASSQPGLARSNEQFF.

The chain uses TRBV29-1 and TRBJ2-1; D is perhaps TRBD2 (5 bases). V lost 5 bases and J 4 bases, leaving 15 bases between the germline ends. Germline V gene data show CDR1 as SQVTM and CDR2 as ANQGSEA. CDR3 size: 14 residues. CDR3 region: CSVLPRGMYNEQFF. CDR3 nucleotides: TGCAGCGTTCTCCCGAGAGGGATGTACAATGAGCAGTTCTTC.

The gene calls are TRBV11-2 and TRBJ2-1; D not certain. Germline CDR1 and CDR2: SGHAT and FQNNGV. V dropped 3 bases and J dropped 4 bases, with 4 bases sitting between them. This CDR3 has 12 residues. The CDR3 loop is CASSFQYNEQFF. In DNA form, the CDR3 reads TGTGCCAGCAGCTTTCAGTACAATGAGCAGTTCTTC.

The chain is built from TRBV14 and TRBJ2-5; D not resolved. Germline lookup yields CDR1 SGHDN and CDR2 FVKESK. V lost 1 base and J lost 5, with 14 bases in between. This CDR3 has 15 residues. The chain's CDR3 is CASSQGIVVVETQYF. CDR3 DNA sequence: TGTGCCAGCAGCCAAGGAATTGTGGTAGTGGAGACCCAGTACTTC.

The chain carries TRBV30 and TRBJ2-3, with 7 positions matching TRBD2. The length of the CDR3 is 15 residues. Trimming removed 5 bases from V and 9 bases from J; junction bases left unmatched: 17. Germline V CDR1 and CDR2: GTSNPN, SVGIG (reference sequence). CDR3 nucleotides: TGTGCCTGGGAGAGTCCGGCTAGCGGACGCTGGACGCAGTATTTT. Protein sequence: CAWESPASGRWTQYF.

This chain links TRBV5-1 with TRBJ2-2; a possible D gene is TRBD1 (5 bases). The V gene lost 2 bases and the J gene lost 1 base, with 12 bases spanning the gap. CDR1 is SGHRS and CDR2 is YFSETQ in the germline V gene. The CDR3 contains 16 residues. CDR3 amino acids: CASSFPTGLNTGELFF. The DNA of the CDR3 is TGCGCCAGCAGCTTCCCCACAGGTTTGAACACCGGGGAGCTGTTTTTT.

The chain links TRBV5-6 to TRBJ2-5, with 8 bases lining up with TRBD1. Germline trimming cut 1 base from V and 1 base from J; bases unmatched to any gene: 3. The CDR3 length is 15 residues. The V gene's germline CDR1 is SGHDT and CDR2 YYEEEE. CDR3: CASSLQGASQETQYF. The CDR3 nucleotides read TGTGCCAGCAGCTTGCAGGGGGCGTCCCAAGAGACCCAGTACTTC.

The chain links TRBV10-3 to TRBJ1-6; possibly TRBD1 for D (6 bases). Trimming stripped 3 bases from V and 8 bases from J, with 14 bases between. The CDR3 loop spans 15 amino acids. Germline assignment: CDR1 ENHRY and CDR2 SYGVKD. This chain's CDR3 is CAISERQVVYSPLHF. Here the CDR3 DNA reads TGTGCCATCAGTGAACGACAGGTCGTCTATTCACCCCTCCACTTT.

The chain combines TRBV11-3 with TRBJ2-2; D possibly corresponds to TRBD2 (6 bases). This CDR3 contains 15 residues. V lost 5 bases and J lost 0, with 10 bases in between. Germline loops: CDR1 SGHNT, CDR2 YENEEA. The CDR3 DNA is TGTGCCAGCAGCGGGACTGCCGCGAACACCGGGGAGCTGTTTTTT. Translation gives CASSGTAANTGELFF. The whole variable domain, filled in from reference TRBV11-3 and TRBJ2-2, reads EAGVVQSPRYKIIEKKQPVAFWCNPISGHNTLYWYLQNLGQGPELLIRYENEEAVDDSQLPKDRFSAERLKGVDSTLKIQPAELGDSAVYLCASSGTAANTGELFFGEGSRLTVL.

The chain has TRBV5-5 and TRBJ1-6; 8 bases line up with TRBD1. Germline V gene sequence: CDR1 SGHKS, CDR2 YYEKEE (reference sequence). The CDR3 covers 17 residues. V lost 1 base, J lost 4 bases, and 7 bases stayed unmatched. Here the CDR3 reads CASSLRETGVYNSPLHF. CDR3 in DNA: TGTGCCAGCAGCTTGAGGGAGACAGGGGTGTATAATTCACCCCTCCACTTT.